The text below deals with one T cell receptor beta chain. Antigen specificity is unknown. The V segment lost 5 bases and the J segment 7 bases; nucleotides outside the gene matches: 7. This CDR3 comprises 13 residues. Germline lookup yields CDR1 SGHTA and CDR2 FQGTGA. It was with 60 Vbeta and 13 Jbeta primers that the PCR ran. Profiling relied on immunoSEQ multiplex PCR, and the TCRdb table lists in-frame clones only, not all of them. The table shows some 120,000 clones, with 78% occurring only once. The data were obtained in a study of cytomegalovirus exposure and HLA in healthy donors. Overall study findings and caveats: What a later analysis reportedly showed was that an Asian-associated ancestry cluster had fewer N-insertions than the approximately 720-donor mean. Cytomegalovirus status, reportedly, was diagnosed with high specificity and sensitivity by the classifier.

The V gene is TRBV7-3, the J gene TRBJ1-2; 7 bases map to TRBD1. The sequenced sample consisted of PBMCs. This TCR was sampled from a middle-aged man in good health and CMV-seronegative. In DNA, the CDR3 is TGTGCCAGCAGCCCAGACAGGGTTTTTGGCTACACCTTC. Translated, it gives CASSPDRVFGYTF.